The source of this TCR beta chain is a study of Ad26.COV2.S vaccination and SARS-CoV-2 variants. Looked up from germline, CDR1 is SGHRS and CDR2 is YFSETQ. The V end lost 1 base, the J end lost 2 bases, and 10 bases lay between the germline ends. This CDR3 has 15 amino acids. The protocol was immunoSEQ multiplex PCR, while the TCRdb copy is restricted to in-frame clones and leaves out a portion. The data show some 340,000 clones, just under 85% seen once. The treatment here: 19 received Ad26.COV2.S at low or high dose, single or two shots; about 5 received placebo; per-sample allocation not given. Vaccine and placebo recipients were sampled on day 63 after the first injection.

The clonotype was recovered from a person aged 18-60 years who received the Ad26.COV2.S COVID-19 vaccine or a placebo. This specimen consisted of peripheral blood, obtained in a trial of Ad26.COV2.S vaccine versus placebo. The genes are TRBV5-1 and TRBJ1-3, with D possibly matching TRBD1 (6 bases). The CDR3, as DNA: TGCGCCAGCAGCTTGAGGACAGCCCCTGGAAACACCATATATTTT. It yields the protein CASSLRTAPGNTIYF. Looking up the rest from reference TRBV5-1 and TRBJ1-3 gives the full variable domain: KAGVTQTPRYLIKTRGQQVTLSCSPISGHRSVSWYQQTPGQGLQFLFEYFSETQRNKGNFPGRFSGRQFSNSRSEMNVSTLELGDSALYLCASSLRTAPGNTIYFGEGSWLTVV.